Listed below are T cell receptor beta chains from one sample, sequenced in a study of cytomegalovirus exposure and HLA in healthy donors. Profiling relied on immunoSEQ multiplex PCR, and the TCRdb table lists in-frame clones only, not all of them. The data show about 120,000 clones, about four fifths seen once. Sequenced material: PBMCs. The receptors shown here come from a woman between 18 and 30 years old in good health and CMV-seronegative. Each CDR3 is given with its conserved first and last residue. A D gene is named only where the DNA matches it firmly. The listing skips clone size in some rows; elsewhere it reads once, few, many or a size class.

clone size: NA
D gene: NA
J gene: TRBJ2-7
V gene: TRBV2
CDR3 protein: CASRRETYYEQYF
CDR3 DNA: TGTGCCAGCAGGAGGGAAACCTACTACGAGCAGTACTTC

clone size: NA
D gene: NA
J gene: TRBJ2-3
V gene: TRBV4-2
CDR3 protein: CASSQDQEDTQYF
CDR3 DNA: TGTGCCAGCAGCCAAGATCAGGAAGATACGCAGTATTTT

clone size: NA
D gene: TRBD1
J gene: TRBJ2-4
V gene: TRBV7-9
CDR3 protein: CASSAGQESNIQYF
CDR3 DNA: TGTGCCAGCAGCGCCGGACAGGAGTCAAACATTCAGTACTTC

clone size: NA
D gene: NA
J gene: TRBJ2-7
V gene: TRBV19
CDR3 protein: CASSPGTYYEQYF
CDR3 DNA: TGTGCCAGTAGCCCCGGGACTTACTACGAGCAGTACTTC

clone size: few
D gene: NA
J gene: TRBJ1-5
V gene: TRBV2
CDR3 protein: CASSALVGNQPQHF
CDR3 DNA: TGTGCCAGCAGTGCTTTAGTGGGCAATCAGCCCCAGCATTTT

clone size: NA
D gene: TRBD1
J gene: TRBJ2-7
V gene: TRBV14
CDR3 protein: CASSRPGTGLYEQYF
CDR3 DNA: TGTGCCAGCAGCCGCCCCGGGACAGGTCTTTACGAGCAGTACTTC

clone size: NA
D gene: TRBD1
J gene: TRBJ1-6
V gene: TRBV15
CDR3 protein: CATSSRQGDNSPLHF
CDR3 DNA: TGTGCCACCAGCAGCAGACAGGGAGATAATTCACCCCTCCACTTT

clone size: few
D gene: NA
J gene: TRBJ1-2
V gene: TRBV5-1
CDR3 protein: CASSGGQGSWGYTF
CDR3 DNA: TGCGCCAGCAGCGGGGGTCAGGGGTCTTGGGGCTACACCTTC

clone size: NA
D gene: TRBD2
J gene: TRBJ2-3
V gene: TRBV7-7
CDR3 protein: CASSLGTSGTDTQYF
CDR3 DNA: TGTGCCAGCAGCCTTGGCACTAGCGGCACAGATACGCAGTATTTT

clone size: NA
D gene: TRBD2
J gene: TRBJ2-1
V gene: TRBV18
CDR3 protein: CASSHSSGVYNEQFF
CDR3 DNA: TGTGCCAGCTCGCATTCTAGCGGGGTCTACAATGAGCAGTTCTTC

clone size: NA
D gene: TRBD2
J gene: TRBJ2-3
V gene: TRBV5-6
CDR3 protein: CASSSLAGGLYTQYF
CDR3 DNA: TGTGCCAGCAGCTCGTTAGCGGGAGGTTTGTATACGCAGTATTTT

clone size: once
D gene: NA
J gene: TRBJ2-7
V gene: TRBV25-1
CDR3 protein: CASSDSQGGASYEQYF
CDR3 DNA: TGTGCCAGCAGTGACTCCCAAGGCGGGGCCTCCTACGAGCAGTACTTC

clone size: NA
D gene: TRBD2
J gene: TRBJ2-5
V gene: TRBV7-3
CDR3 protein: CASSLAARQTQYF
CDR3 DNA: TGTGCCAGCAGCCTAGCGGCCCGACAGACCCAGTACTTC

clone size: NA
D gene: NA
J gene: TRBJ1-2
V gene: TRBV5-1
CDR3 protein: CASSLDGVANYGYTF
CDR3 DNA: TGCGCCAGCAGCTTGGACGGAGTAGCTAACTATGGCTACACCTTC

clone size: NA
D gene: NA
J gene: TRBJ2-7
V gene: TRBV5-1
CDR3 protein: CASSLEGDPYEQYF
CDR3 DNA: TGCGCCAGCAGCTTGGAGGGGGACCCCTACGAGCAGTACTTC

clone size: NA
D gene: NA
J gene: TRBJ2-2
V gene: TRBV19
CDR3 protein: CASRTGSANTGELFF
CDR3 DNA: TGTGCCAGTAGAACAGGGTCAGCGAACACCGGGGAGCTGTTTTTT

clone size: NA
D gene: TRBD1
J gene: TRBJ1-2
V gene: TRBV6-1
CDR3 protein: CASTAGGYGYTF
CDR3 DNA: TGTGCCAGCACAGCAGGGGGATATGGCTACACCTTC

clone size: once
D gene: NA
J gene: TRBJ2-7
V gene: TRBV18
CDR3 protein: CASSPGAGVGEQYF
CDR3 DNA: TGTGCCAGCTCACCAGGGGCAGGGGTCGGCGAGCAGTACTTC

clone size: NA
D gene: TRBD1
J gene: TRBJ1-1
V gene: TRBV7-9
CDR3 protein: CASSRPTGGTEAFF
CDR3 DNA: TGTGCCAGCAGCCGCCCGACAGGGGGCACTGAAGCTTTCTTT

clone size: NA
D gene: TRBD2
J gene: TRBJ2-1
V gene: TRBV19
CDR3 protein: CASRERSGRNNNEQFF
CDR3 DNA: TGTGCCAGTAGAGAACGTAGCGGGAGGAACAACAATGAGCAGTTCTTC

clone size: NA
D gene: NA
J gene: TRBJ1-2
V gene: TRBV16
CDR3 protein: CASSQPGAGEYGYTF
CDR3 DNA: TGTGCCAGCAGCCAACCTGGGGCAGGGGAGTATGGCTACACCTTC

clone size: NA
D gene: NA
J gene: TRBJ2-1
V gene: TRBV7-3
CDR3 protein: CASSLSGTVNEQFF
CDR3 DNA: TGTGCCAGCAGCTTATCCGGGACTGTCAATGAGCAGTTCTTC

clone size: NA
D gene: TRBD1
J gene: TRBJ1-1
V gene: TRBV6-1
CDR3 protein: CASSGTGTGLHTEAFF
CDR3 DNA: TGTGCCAGCAGTGGTACCGGGACAGGGCTGCACACTGAAGCTTTCTTT

clone size: NA
D gene: NA
J gene: TRBJ2-7
V gene: TRBV7-8
CDR3 protein: CASSQTSAEQYF
CDR3 DNA: TGTGCCAGCAGCCAGACATCGGCGGAGCAGTACTTC

clone size: once
D gene: TRBD1
J gene: TRBJ2-7
V gene: TRBV19
CDR3 protein: CASSSPGQANPTTGEQYF
CDR3 DNA: TGTGCCAGTAGCTCTCCGGGACAGGCGAACCCTACTACTGGGGAGCAGTACTTC

clone size: NA
D gene: TRBD2
J gene: TRBJ2-3
V gene: TRBV7-9
CDR3 protein: CASSSGLAGPSTDTQYF
CDR3 DNA: TGTGCCAGCAGCTCCGGACTAGCGGGGCCTAGCACAGATACGCAGTATTTT

clone size: NA
D gene: TRBD2
J gene: TRBJ2-7
V gene: TRBV7-3
CDR3 protein: CASSVSGGVGEQYF
CDR3 DNA: TGTGCCAGCAGCGTGAGCGGGGGGGTTGGTGAGCAGTACTTC

clone size: NA
D gene: NA
J gene: TRBJ1-2
V gene: TRBV6-5
CDR3 protein: CASTRNPGDGGYTF
CDR3 DNA: TGTGCCAGCACTCGAAATCCGGGAGATGGTGGCTACACCTTC

clone size: few
D gene: TRBD1
J gene: TRBJ1-5
V gene: TRBV7-8
CDR3 protein: CASSSLGTGGGNQPQHF
CDR3 DNA: TGTGCCAGCAGCTCCCTCGGTACAGGGGGTGGCAATCAGCCCCAGCATTTT

clone size: once
D gene: TRBD1
J gene: TRBJ2-7
V gene: TRBV29-1
CDR3 protein: CSKSFRDREEGAEGTYEQYF
CDR3 DNA: TGCAGCAAATCATTCCGGGACAGGGAGGAGGGCGCGGAGGGGACCTACGAGCAGTACTTC

clone size: NA
D gene: TRBD1
J gene: TRBJ2-1
V gene: TRBV19
CDR3 protein: CASSMTGYEQFF
CDR3 DNA: TGTGCCAGTAGTATGACAGGGTATGAGCAGTTCTTC

clone size: NA
D gene: TRBD1
J gene: TRBJ2-1
V gene: TRBV7-2
CDR3 protein: CASSSRQGQGVAEQFF
CDR3 DNA: TGTGCCAGCAGCTCCCGACAGGGCCAAGGGGTTGCCGAGCAGTTCTTC

clone size: NA
D gene: TRBD2
J gene: TRBJ2-7
V gene: TRBV15
CDR3 protein: CATSRDLAGVGYEQYF
CDR3 DNA: TGTGCCACCAGCAGAGATCTCGCGGGAGTTGGGTACGAGCAGTACTTC

clone size: NA
D gene: TRBD2
J gene: TRBJ2-1
V gene: TRBV11-2
CDR3 protein: CASGPTAGSYNEQFF
CDR3 DNA: TGTGCCAGCGGACCGACAGCGGGGTCCTACAATGAGCAGTTCTTC

clone size: NA
D gene: TRBD1
J gene: TRBJ2-1
V gene: TRBV6-6
CDR3 protein: CASSSHDRELDNEQFF
CDR3 DNA: TGTGCCAGCAGTTCCCACGACAGGGAACTCGACAATGAGCAGTTCTTC